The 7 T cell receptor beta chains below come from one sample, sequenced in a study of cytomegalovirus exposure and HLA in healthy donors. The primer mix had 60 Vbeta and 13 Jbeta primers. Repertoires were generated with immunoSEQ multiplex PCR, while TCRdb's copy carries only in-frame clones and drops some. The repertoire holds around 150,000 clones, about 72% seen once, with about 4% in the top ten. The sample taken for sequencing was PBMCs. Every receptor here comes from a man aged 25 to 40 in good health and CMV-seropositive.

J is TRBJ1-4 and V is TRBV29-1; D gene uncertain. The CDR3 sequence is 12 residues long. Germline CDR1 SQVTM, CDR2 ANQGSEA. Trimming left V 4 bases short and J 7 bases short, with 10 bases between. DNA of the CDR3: TGCAGCGTTGCGAAAGAGAGTGAAAAACTGTTTTTT. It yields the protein CSVAKESEKLFF. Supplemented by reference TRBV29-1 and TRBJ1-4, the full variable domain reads SAVISQKPSRDICQRGTSLTIQCQVDSQVTMMFWYRQQPGQSLTLIATANQGSEATYESGFVIDKFPISRPNLTFSTLTVSNMSPEDSSIYLCSVAKESEKLFFGSGTQLSVL.

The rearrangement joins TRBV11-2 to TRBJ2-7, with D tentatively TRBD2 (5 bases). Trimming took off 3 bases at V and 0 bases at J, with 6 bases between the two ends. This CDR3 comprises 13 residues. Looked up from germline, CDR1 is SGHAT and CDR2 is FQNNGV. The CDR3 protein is CASSLGSSYEQYF. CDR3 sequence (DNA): TGTGCCAGCAGCTTGGGGAGCTCCTACGAGCAGTACTTC.

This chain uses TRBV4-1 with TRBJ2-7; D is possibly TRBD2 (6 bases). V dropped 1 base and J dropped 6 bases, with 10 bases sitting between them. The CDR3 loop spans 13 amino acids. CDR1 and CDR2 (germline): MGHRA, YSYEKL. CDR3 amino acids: CASSQGGGGEQYF. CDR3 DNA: TGCGCCAGCAGCCAAGGGGGAGGTGGCGAGCAGTACTTC.

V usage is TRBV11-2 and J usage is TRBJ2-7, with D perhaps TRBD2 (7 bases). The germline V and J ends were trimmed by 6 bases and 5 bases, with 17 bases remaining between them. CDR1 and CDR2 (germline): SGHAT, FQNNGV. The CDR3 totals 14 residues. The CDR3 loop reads CASRGRGAGDEQYF. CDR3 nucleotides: TGTGCCAGCAGGGGCCGGGGGGCCGGGGACGAGCAGTACTTC.

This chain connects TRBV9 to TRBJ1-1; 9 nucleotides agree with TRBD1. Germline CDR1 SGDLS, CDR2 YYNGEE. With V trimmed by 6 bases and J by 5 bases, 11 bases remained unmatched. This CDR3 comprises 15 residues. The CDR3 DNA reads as TGTGCCAGCAACGCCCCAACAGGGGGCAAAACTGAAGCTTTCTTT. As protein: CASNAPTGGKTEAFF.

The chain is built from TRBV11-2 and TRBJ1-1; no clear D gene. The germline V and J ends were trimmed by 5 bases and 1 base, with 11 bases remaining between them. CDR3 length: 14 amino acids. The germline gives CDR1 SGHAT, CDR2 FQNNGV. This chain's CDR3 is CASSRQEGNTEAFF. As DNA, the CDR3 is TGTGCCAGCAGCCGGCAGGAGGGGAACACTGAAGCTTTCTTT.

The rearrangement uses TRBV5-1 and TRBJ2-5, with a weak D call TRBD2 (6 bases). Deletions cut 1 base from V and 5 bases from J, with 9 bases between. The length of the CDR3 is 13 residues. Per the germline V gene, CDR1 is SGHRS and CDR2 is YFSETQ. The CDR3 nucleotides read TGCGCCAGCAGCTTGTCGGGGGAGGAGACCCAGTACTTC. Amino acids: CASSLSGEETQYF. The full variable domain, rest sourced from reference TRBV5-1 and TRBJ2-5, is KAGVTQTPRYLIKTRGQQVTLSCSPISGHRSVSWYQQTPGQGLQFLFEYFSETQRNKGNFPGRFSGRQFSNSRSEMNVSTLELGDSALYLCASSLSGEETQYFGPGTRLLVL.